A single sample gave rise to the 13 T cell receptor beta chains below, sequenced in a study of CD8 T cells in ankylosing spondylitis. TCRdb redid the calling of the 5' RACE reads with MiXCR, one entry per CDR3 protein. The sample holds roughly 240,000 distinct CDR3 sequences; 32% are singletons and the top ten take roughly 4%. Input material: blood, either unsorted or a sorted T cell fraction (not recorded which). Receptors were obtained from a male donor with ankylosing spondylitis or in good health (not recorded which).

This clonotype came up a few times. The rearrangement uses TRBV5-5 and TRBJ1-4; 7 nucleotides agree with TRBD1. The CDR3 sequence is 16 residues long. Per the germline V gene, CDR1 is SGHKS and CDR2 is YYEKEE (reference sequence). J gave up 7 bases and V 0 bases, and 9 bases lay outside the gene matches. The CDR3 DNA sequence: TGTGCCAGCAGCTTGGCATCGACAGGGCCAACTGAAAAACTGTTTTTT. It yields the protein CASSLASTGPTEKLFF.

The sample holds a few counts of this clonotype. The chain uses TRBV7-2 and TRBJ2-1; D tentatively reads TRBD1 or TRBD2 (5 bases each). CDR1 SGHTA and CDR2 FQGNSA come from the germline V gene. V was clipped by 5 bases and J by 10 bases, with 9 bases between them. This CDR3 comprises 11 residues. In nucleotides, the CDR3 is TGTGCCAGCAGCCAGGGCGGGGAGCAGTTCTTC. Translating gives CASSQGGEQFF.

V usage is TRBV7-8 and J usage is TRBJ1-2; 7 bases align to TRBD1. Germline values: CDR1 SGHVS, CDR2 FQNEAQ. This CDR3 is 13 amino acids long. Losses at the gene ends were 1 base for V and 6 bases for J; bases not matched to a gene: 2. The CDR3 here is CASSLEQGNGYTF. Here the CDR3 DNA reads TGTGCCAGCAGCTTAGAACAGGGGAATGGCTACACCTTC.

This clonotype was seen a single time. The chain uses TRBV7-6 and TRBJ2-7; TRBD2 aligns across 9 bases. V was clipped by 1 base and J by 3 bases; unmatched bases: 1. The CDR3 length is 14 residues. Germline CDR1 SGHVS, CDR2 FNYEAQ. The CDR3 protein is CASSLGTSDYEQYF. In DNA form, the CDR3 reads TGTGCCAGCAGCTTAGGGACTAGCGACTACGAGCAGTACTTC.

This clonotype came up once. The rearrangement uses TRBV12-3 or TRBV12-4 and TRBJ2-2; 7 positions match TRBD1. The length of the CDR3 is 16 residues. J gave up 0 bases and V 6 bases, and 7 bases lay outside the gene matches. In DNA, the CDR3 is TGTGCCAGCAGCCCTCCGGGACAGTCGAACACCGGGGAGCTGTTTTTT. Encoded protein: CASSPPGQSNTGELFF.

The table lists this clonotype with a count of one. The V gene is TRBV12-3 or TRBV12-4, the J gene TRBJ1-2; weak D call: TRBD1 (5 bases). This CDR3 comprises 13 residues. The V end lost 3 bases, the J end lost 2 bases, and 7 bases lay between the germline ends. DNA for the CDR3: TGTGCCAGCAGTTTGGGGCACAACTATGGCTACACCTTC. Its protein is CASSLGHNYGYTF.

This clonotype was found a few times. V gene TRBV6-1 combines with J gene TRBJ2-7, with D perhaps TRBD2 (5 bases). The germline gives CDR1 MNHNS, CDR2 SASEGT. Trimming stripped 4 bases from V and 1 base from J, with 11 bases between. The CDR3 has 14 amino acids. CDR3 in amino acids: CASSGLALSYEQYF. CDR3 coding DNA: TGTGCCAGCAGTGGATTAGCGCTTTCCTACGAGCAGTACTTC.

CDR3 coding DNA: TGTGCCAGCAGCCCCGGTTCCGGGATGAACACTGAAGCTTTCTTT. Translating gives CASSPGSGMNTEAFF. The chain couples TRBV12-3 or TRBV12-4 to TRBJ1-1; D not certain. V was clipped by 6 bases and J by 0 bases, with 14 bases between them. The CDR3 spans 15 residues.

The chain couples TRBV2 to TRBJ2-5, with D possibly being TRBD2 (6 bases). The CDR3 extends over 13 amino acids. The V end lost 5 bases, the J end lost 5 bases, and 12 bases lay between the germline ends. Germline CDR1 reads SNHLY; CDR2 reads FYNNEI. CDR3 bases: TGTGCCAGCAGTTGGGGACTGAGGGAGACCCAGTACTTC. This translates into CASSWGLRETQYF.

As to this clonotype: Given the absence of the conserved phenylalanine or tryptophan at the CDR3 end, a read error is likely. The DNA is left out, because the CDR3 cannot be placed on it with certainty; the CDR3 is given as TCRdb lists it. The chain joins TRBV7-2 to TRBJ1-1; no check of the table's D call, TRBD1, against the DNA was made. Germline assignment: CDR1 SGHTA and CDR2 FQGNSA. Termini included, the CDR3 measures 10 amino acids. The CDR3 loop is CASSLKGQGG.

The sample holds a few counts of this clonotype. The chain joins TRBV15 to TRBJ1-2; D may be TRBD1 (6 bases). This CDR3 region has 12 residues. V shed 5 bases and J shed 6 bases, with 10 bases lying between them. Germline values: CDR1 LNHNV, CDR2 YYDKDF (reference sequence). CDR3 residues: CATSLDSNGYTF. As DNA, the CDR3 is TGTGCCACCAGCCTGGACAGTAATGGCTACACCTTC.

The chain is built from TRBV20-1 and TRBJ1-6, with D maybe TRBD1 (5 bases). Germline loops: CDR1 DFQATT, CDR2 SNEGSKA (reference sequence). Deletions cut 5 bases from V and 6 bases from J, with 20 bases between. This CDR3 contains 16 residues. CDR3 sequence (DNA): TGCAGTGCTCTGGGTGTCGGGGCAGGGAGTAATTCACCCCTCCACTTT. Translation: CSALGVGAGSNSPLHF.

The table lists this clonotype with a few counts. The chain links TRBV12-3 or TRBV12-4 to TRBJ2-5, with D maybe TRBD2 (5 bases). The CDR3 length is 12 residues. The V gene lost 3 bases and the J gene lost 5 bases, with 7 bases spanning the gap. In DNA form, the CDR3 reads TGTGCCAGCAGTTTGAGGGCCGAGACCCAGTACTTC. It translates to CASSLRAETQYF.